The TCR beta chain under discussion was sequenced for a study of blood T cell repertoires in COVID-19 (dated by TCRdb to 2020 to 2022). With respect to the entire study: The collaborator samples originated in the United States, Italy and Spain and spanned the acute and convalescent phases of COVID-19. The material from the prospective study consisted of cDNA or gDNA derived from T cells, B-cell-depleted T cells, or PBMCs. Subjects who had been exposed to COVID-19, were actively infected with it, or had recovered from it provided the deeply sampled blood TCRbeta repertoires that made up the dataset. The repertoires were released in a freely available public database intended as a resource for research on the immune response to SARS-CoV-2. The samples were drawn from two sources: the first 160 participants of the ongoing ImmuneRACE study, and 1,000 to 1,500 subjects contributed by 6 global collaborators. A de-identified subject ID, COVID-19 status, age in years and sex were almost always included in the sample metadata. HLA class I and class II types, where available, came from metadata supplied by the sample provider rather than from assay-based typing.

In the case of this clone: Its antigen is still unknown. No much larger clonotype is one base removed from it; base qualities were not supplied.

From cysteine to phenylalanine, the CDR3 is 14 amino acids long. Only CDR3 DNA is held: 42 bases, read in frame from base 1. The junction shows trimming of 5 bases on V and 5 bases on J, plus 15 bases between the germline ends. The germline V gene gives CDR1 as SGHAT and CDR2 as FQNNGV. Whole blood was collected in K2EDTA tubes by collaborating institutions according to the institutions' own protocols. For TCRbeta analysis, collaborators shipped samples as frozen whole blood, isolated PBMCs, or DNA extracted from either of those sample types. Results the study describes overall, beyond this receptor: The amount of clinical and demographic metadata varied by source and participant and was provided uncurated.

The immunoSEQ Assay, a bias-controlled multiplex PCR, was used to amplify TCRbeta CDR3 regions from genomic DNA. As for the authors' bioinformatics: The number of nucleated cells in each sample was estimated by amplification of reference gene primers within the assay. To quantify the absolute abundance of each unique TCRbeta CDR3 rearrangement, sequence reads were collapsed and filtered. For each sample, productive Simpson clonality was calculated by taking the square root of Simpson's diversity index across productive rearrangements. TCRdb mirrors the immuneACCESS table, restricted to in-frame sequences. Some clones are absent from its copies; in checked studies, under half trace to an unresolved V gene, and the reason for the others is unknown. V, J and clone size were drawn from that table, and D and trimming were deduced from the DNA. Recorded for this sample are 110,000 or so clones; 88% of them occurred a single time. The top ten hold 2.4% of the sample.

Sequencing was carried out using peripheral blood. The sequence was collected from a human donor in a cohort sampled during active COVID-19. This chain joins TRBV11-2 to TRBJ1-1, with no confident D gene call. The CDR3 protein sequence reads: CASSAPRGRTEAFF. The nucleotide sequence reads TGTGCCAGCAGCGCCCCACGGGGAAGGACTGAAGCTTTCTTT.